Below are 18 T cell receptor beta chains sequenced from a single sample in a study of blood T cells in healthy people across ages. Alongside a J-beta primer mix, a sample-barcoded 5' primer served in a second PCR lasting roughly 6 to 11 cycles. TCRdb used MiXCR to reprocess the 5' RACE reads, holding one entry per CDR3 protein. Here the sample spans approximately 800,000 distinct CDR3 sequences, 62% being singletons. The source material was blood. Receptors originate from a young man in good health.

The rearrangement joins TRBV20-1 to TRBJ1-2; TRBD1 might be the D (5 bases). CDR3 length: 14 residues. Germline CDR1 is DFQATT and CDR2 is SNEGSKA (reference sequence). V was shortened by 3 bases and J by 0 bases, with 11 bases between the two germline ends. Here the CDR3 reads CSASPQGTNYGYTF. As DNA, the CDR3 is TGCAGTGCTAGTCCCCAGGGCACTAACTATGGCTACACCTTC.

The J gene is TRBJ2-1, the V gene TRBV6-6; D might be TRBD2 (5 bases). Trimming pared 6 bases from V and 3 bases from J, leaving 12 bases between. Germline CDR1 MNHNY, CDR2 SVGAGI (reference sequence). The CDR3 covers 14 residues. CDR3 loop: CASRSGSLYNEQFF. DNA for the CDR3: TGTGCCAGCAGGAGCGGTAGCCTCTACAATGAGCAGTTCTTC.

This sequence joins TRBV7-3 and TRBJ1-1; D uncertain. Germline V gene data show CDR1 as SGHTA and CDR2 as FQGTGA. The CDR3 is 13 residues long. V dropped 6 bases and J dropped 4 bases, with 12 bases sitting between them. The CDR3 loop reads CASRFGGITEAFF. In DNA form, the CDR3 reads TGTGCCAGCAGGTTCGGAGGAATCACTGAAGCTTTCTTT.

The chain combines TRBV27 with TRBJ1-4, with 7 bases aligning to TRBD1. Germline CDR1 and CDR2: MNHEY and SMNVEV (reference sequence). The V and J ends lost 7 bases and 7 bases, in that order; junction bases with no gene match: 12. This CDR3 region has 15 residues. The CDR3 sequence is CASMERGGGGEKLFF. The CDR3 DNA reads TGTGCCAGCATGGAGCGAGGGGGCGGAGGTGAAAAACTGTTTTTT.

The V call is TRBV10-3, the J call TRBJ1-1; 7 bases align to TRBD1. CDR1 and CDR2 from the germline V gene are ENHRY and SYGVKD. The CDR3 is 17 residues long. With 0 bases clipped from V and 0 bases from J, the junction kept 7 bases outside the gene matches. The CDR3 spells CAISESTRGQLNTEAFF. The CDR3 region has the DNA TGTGCCATCAGTGAGTCGACTCGGGGACAGCTGAACACTGAAGCTTTCTTT.

The J gene is TRBJ2-7, the V gene TRBV20-1, with TRBD1 identical over 9 bases. The CDR3 is 13 amino acids. Germline CDR1 DFQATT, CDR2 SNEGSKA (reference sequence). Germline trimming cut 5 bases from V and 1 base from J; bases unmatched to any gene: 3. Here the CDR3 DNA reads TGCAGTGCTTGGGACAGGGCATCCTACGAGCAGTACTTC. Amino acid sequence: CSAWDRASYEQYF.

This clonotype showed up just a few times. The gene calls are TRBV9 and TRBJ2-5; D perhaps matches TRBD1 (6 bases). Per germline, CDR1 SGDLS and CDR2 YYNGEE. The V gene lost 2 bases and the J gene lost 0 bases, with 11 bases spanning the gap. The CDR3 has 15 residues. This CDR3 is CASSVTNRDQETQYF. The CDR3 bases are TGTGCCAGCAGCGTCACGAACAGGGACCAAGAGACCCAGTACTTC.

The table lists this clonotype with a few counts. This chain joins TRBV7-9 and TRBJ1-4; 9 bases map to TRBD1. The germline CDR1 and CDR2 sequences are SEHNR and FQNEAQ (reference sequence). V trimming: 4 bases; J trimming: 7 bases; junction bases outside the gene matches: 7. This CDR3 contains 15 residues. CDR3 sequence reads: CASSSTPDRGEKLFF. CDR3 bases: TGTGCCAGCAGCTCAACCCCGGACAGGGGTGAAAAACTGTTTTTT.

V gene TRBV6-1 combines with J gene TRBJ2-1; TRBD2 matches at 15 bases. CDR3 length equals 15 residues. In germline, CDR1 is MNHNS, CDR2 SASEGT. Trimming at V came to 7 bases and at J to 5 bases, leaving 3 bases not matched to a gene. The CDR3 coding sequence is TGTGCCAGCACTCGGACTAGCGGGGGGGACAATGAGCAGTTCTTC. Its translation: CASTRTSGGDNEQFF.

This chain joins TRBV2 and TRBJ1-2; possible D gene TRBD1, 6 bases. Trimming took 6 bases from V and 4 from J, leaving 15 bases between them. CDR3 length: 14 residues. Germline V CDR1 and CDR2: SNHLY, FYNNEI. The DNA for the CDR3 is TGTGCCAGCAGCCCGCAAACAGGGTTCTATGGCTACACCTTC. This gives the protein CASSPQTGFYGYTF.

The chain links TRBV7-2 to TRBJ2-3, with a possible D match to TRBD2 (6 bases). CDR1 and CDR2 (germline): SGHTA, FQGNSA. Deletions cut 4 bases from V and 2 bases from J, with 16 bases between. The CDR3 has 16 amino acids. In nucleotides, the CDR3 is TGTGCCAGCAGCTCTCAGAGCGGGCGGACCACAGATACGCAGTATTTT. It translates to CASSSQSGRTTDTQYF.

The chain recombines TRBV6-5 with TRBJ2-6; D uncertain. In germline, CDR1 is MNHEY, CDR2 SVGAGI. The CDR3 contains 18 residues. Trimming shortened V by 2 bases and J by 0 bases, and 14 bases separated the two germline ends. The CDR3 loop reads CASSYGGQFYSGANVLTF. The CDR3 DNA reads as TGTGCCAGCAGTTACGGCGGCCAGTTCTACTCTGGGGCCAACGTCCTGACTTTC.

The rearrangement joins TRBV20-1 to TRBJ2-4, with D unresolved. The J call could be wrong; TRBJ2-7 is a better fit for the DNA end. The germline V gene encodes CDR1 DFQATT and CDR2 SNEGSKA (reference sequence). CDR3 length: 14 residues. The CDR3 DNA reads as TGCAGTGCTAGAGGGAGAGGCATAGCCTACGAGCAGTACTTC. Translating it yields CSARGRGIAYEQYF.

This clonotype was recorded only once. The rearrangement links TRBV9 to TRBJ2-1, with D possibly being TRBD2 (6 bases). V was pared by 4 bases and J by 4 bases, with 18 bases between. Germline CDR1 reads SGDLS; CDR2 reads YYNGEE. The CDR3 runs 16 residues. The CDR3, as DNA: TGTGCCAGCAGCCCGTTTGGGGCGGGGCCTTACAATGAGCAGTTCTTC. It yields the protein CASSPFGAGPYNEQFF. Full variable domain (rest looked up from reference TRBV9 and TRBJ2-1): DSGVTQTPKHLITATGQRVTLRCSPRSGDLSVYWYQQSLDQGLQFLIQYYNGEERAKGNILERFSAQQFPDLHSELNLSSLELGDSALYFCASSPFGAGPYNEQFFGPGTRLTVL.

J is TRBJ2-1 and V is TRBV7-2; 7 nucleotides match TRBD1. J gave up 10 bases and V 3 bases, and 12 bases lay outside the gene matches. The CDR3 spans 15 residues. Germline V CDR1 and CDR2: SGHTA, FQGNSA. The chain's CDR3 is CASSFSPTGQGEQFF. In DNA, the CDR3 is TGTGCCAGCAGCTTCTCCCCGACAGGGCAAGGGGAGCAGTTCTTC.

This clonotype was seen many times. The gene calls are TRBV20-1 and TRBJ2-3; D gene uncertain. Germline V gene data show CDR1 as DFQATT and CDR2 as SNEGSKA (reference sequence). Trimming shortened V by 0 bases and J by 2 bases, and 6 bases separated the two germline ends. CDR3 length: 13 residues. The CDR3, as DNA: TGCAGTGCTAGAGAACTACTCACAGATACGCAGTATTTT. Encoded protein: CSARELLTDTQYF.

Comment on this clonotype: The junction and the germline gene differ at one end; a read error may be behind it. The chain joins TRBV14 to TRBJ2-7; 7 nucleotides align to TRBD1. Germline loops: CDR1 SGHDN, CDR2 FVKESK. The CDR3 sequence is 14 residues long. CDR3 nucleotide sequence: TGTGCCGGCAGCCACGGGACAGAAGGCTACGAGCAGTACTTC. Its translation is CAGSHGTEGYEQYF.

This clonotype has just a few counts. The genes are TRBV10-3 and TRBJ2-3, with 7 nucleotides matching TRBD2. The V and J ends lost 7 bases and 3 bases, in that order; junction bases with no gene match: 10. This CDR3 comprises 15 residues. CDR1 is ENHRY, CDR2 SYGVKD, per germline. CDR3 loop: CAITEGLAETDTQYF. The CDR3 nucleotides read TGTGCCATCACCGAGGGCCTAGCGGAAACAGATACGCAGTATTTT.